Detailed here is one TCR beta chain. The antigen is not known. The sample comes from a study of cytomegalovirus exposure and HLA in healthy donors. General study results and limits: Most sequenced TCRs were rare (though some public TCRs occurred in many donors). Later, an analysis found that TCR clusters from the first cohort tended to co-occur in the roughly 110 validation repertoires.

Sequencing was performed with immunoSEQ multiplex PCR; in TCRdb, only in-frame clones are kept and a portion is missing. The repertoire holds roughly 140,000 clones, around 86% seen once, with roughly 9.4% in the top ten. The CDR3 totals 15 residues. Germline V gene lookup returns CDR1 LNHDA and CDR2 SQIVND (reference sequence). V gave up 4 bases and J gave up 2 bases; unmatched junction bases: 4. V gene TRBV19 combines with J gene TRBJ1-4, with 7 positions matching TRBD1. Sequences were obtained from PBMCs. This receptor was identified in a young man in good health and CMV-seropositive. The CDR3 DNA sequence: TGTGCCAGTAGTAAACCGACAGGGACTAATGAAAAACTGTTTTTT. This gives the protein CASSKPTGTNEKLFF. The whole variable domain, filled in from reference TRBV19 and TRBJ1-4, reads DGGITQSPKYLFRKEGQNVTLSCEQNLNHDAMYWYRQDPGQGLRLIYYSQIVNDFQKGDIAEGYSVSREKKESFPLTVTSAQKNPTAFYLCASSKPTGTNEKLFFGSGTQLSVL.